Below, 25 T cell receptor beta chains from the same sample are listed, as sequenced in a study of cytomegalovirus exposure and HLA in healthy donors. Both 60 Vbeta primers and 13 Jbeta primers went into the PCR. The table came from immunoSEQ multiplex PCR; TCRdb's copy has only in-frame clones and leaves some out. This sample contains about 170,000 clones. The sample was PBMCs. The source is a woman between 55 and 75 years old in good health and CMV-seronegative.

CDR3 coding DNA: TGCAGCGTAAGTCCAGGGTGGGCAATGAACACTGAAGCTTTCTTT. This sequence encodes CSVSPGWAMNTEAFF. This chain connects TRBV29-1 to TRBJ1-1, with TRBD1 as a possible D gene (5 bases). The germline CDR1 and CDR2 sequences are SQVTM and ANQGSEA. Trimming shortened V by 6 bases and J by 0 bases, and 17 bases separated the two germline ends. This CDR3 is 15 amino acids long.

This rearrangement joins TRBV6-6 to TRBJ1-2, with 8 bases fitting TRBD1. The junction had 14 bases not matched to a gene; V was cut back by 8 bases and J by 3 bases. The V gene's germline CDR1 is MNHNY and CDR2 SVGAGI (reference sequence). This CDR3 region has 16 residues. As DNA, the CDR3 is TGTGCCAGCCAAGGCGGCGGCAGGGGGCTTGACTATGGCTACACCTTC. Translated, it gives CASQGGGRGLDYGYTF.

The chain is built from TRBV5-4 and TRBJ2-2, with TRBD1 identical over 12 bases. With V trimmed by 3 bases and J by 6 bases, 3 bases remained unmatched. CDR1 SGHNT and CDR2 YYREEE come from the germline V gene (reference sequence). The length of the CDR3 is 15 residues. For the CDR3, the DNA is TGTGCCAGCAGCTCCGGGACAGGGGGCTCCGGGGAGCTGTTTTTT. Translating it yields CASSSGTGGSGELFF.

The chain employs TRBV7-9 and TRBJ1-4; D is unresolved. The V gene lost 5 bases and the J gene lost 5 bases, with 15 bases spanning the gap. The CDR3 loop spans 15 amino acids. Germline values: CDR1 SEHNR, CDR2 FQNEAQ (reference sequence). Here the CDR3 DNA reads TGTGCCAGCAGCCCGTCCGGGAGGGTGAATGAAAAACTGTTTTTT. The encoded protein is CASSPSGRVNEKLFF.

The chain uses TRBV6-5 and TRBJ2-2; the match to TRBD2 covers 7 bases. CDR3 size: 15 residues. V was pared by 5 bases and J by 4 bases, with 7 bases of the junction left unmatched. In germline, CDR1 is MNHEY, CDR2 SVGAGI. The CDR3, as DNA: TGTGCCAGCAGTCCGGGAGGCAGAGGCACCGGGGAGCTGTTTTTT. Translating it yields CASSPGGRGTGELFF.

The genes are TRBV4-3 and TRBJ1-5; TRBD1 matches at 7 bases. Germline CDR1 reads LGHNA; CDR2 reads YSLEER. The CDR3 is made up of 19 amino acids. The V gene end was trimmed by 3 bases and the J gene end by 0 bases; junction bases not matched to a gene: 14. The CDR3, as DNA: TGCGCCAGCAGCCAGTACCTGGGGGACAGCCTACTTAGCAATCAGCCCCAGCATTTT. Translating it yields CASSQYLGDSLLSNQPQHF.

The genes are TRBV6-1 and TRBJ1-4, with 10 bases aligning to TRBD1. The CDR3 spans 16 residues. Per germline, CDR1 MNHNS and CDR2 SASEGT. The V segment lost 4 bases and the J segment 0 bases; nucleotides outside the gene matches: 2. The CDR3 DNA is TGTGCCAGCAGTGGGGACAGGGGCTCAACTAATGAAAAACTGTTTTTT. Translating it yields CASSGDRGSTNEKLFF.

The V gene is TRBV6-1, the J gene TRBJ1-4; 9 bases match TRBD1. Trimming took 5 bases from V and 6 from J; bases not matched to a gene: 7. CDR1 is MNHNS and CDR2 is SASEGT in the germline V gene. This CDR3 contains 15 residues. CDR3 region: CASSPRQGEDEKLFF. The CDR3 DNA reads as TGTGCCAGCAGTCCCCGACAGGGGGAGGATGAAAAACTGTTTTTT.

Here the CDR3 reads CASSPTKQAAFF. The CDR3 coding sequence is TGTGCCAGCAGTCCTACAAAACAGGCCGCTTTCTTT. The chain joins TRBV27 to TRBJ1-1, with D perhaps matching TRBD1 (5 bases). The CDR3 has 12 amino acids. Trimming removed 5 bases from V and 11 bases from J, with 15 bases in between. CDR1 and CDR2 (germline): MNHEY, SMNVEV (reference sequence).

The V gene is TRBV2, the J gene TRBJ2-1; D is uncertain. This CDR3 spans 17 amino acids. The V end lost 0 bases, the J end lost 1 base, and 13 bases lay between the germline ends. CDR1 is SNHLY and CDR2 is FYNNEI in the germline V gene. The CDR3 is CASSEAEGVLSYNEQFF. The CDR3 nucleotides are TGTGCCAGCAGTGAAGCGGAAGGAGTACTGTCCTACAATGAGCAGTTCTTC.

The V gene is TRBV7-2, the J gene TRBJ2-2; possible D gene TRBD2, 7 bases. Trimming stripped 5 bases from V and 0 bases from J, with 22 bases between. The CDR3 covers 19 residues. Germline V lookup: CDR1 SGHTA, CDR2 FQGNSA. CDR3 bases: TGTGCCAGCAGCCAACAGGGAGTTGGCGGGGGAGCGAACACCGGGGAGCTGTTTTTT. Residues: CASSQQGVGGGANTGELFF. The variable domain in full, completed from reference TRBV7-2 and TRBJ2-2, reads GAGVSQSPSNKVTEKGKDVELRCDPISGHTALYWYRQSLGQGLEFLIYFQGNSAPDKSGLPSDRFSAERTGGSVSTLTIQRTQQEDSAVYLCASSQQGVGGGANTGELFFGEGSRLTVL.

The rearrangement joins TRBV7-8 to TRBJ2-3; D is unresolved. V lost 7 bases and J lost 6, with 29 bases in between. This CDR3 is built from 18 residues. Looked up from germline, CDR1 is SGHVS and CDR2 is FQNEAQ. CDR3 amino acids: CASKSRPQLVTHYDTQYF. The CDR3 region has the DNA TGTGCCAGCAAATCCCGTCCCCAGCTTGTTACACACTACGATACGCAGTATTTT.

This chain links TRBV28 with TRBJ2-7; 10 bases align to TRBD1. Germline V lookup: CDR1 MDHEN, CDR2 SYDVKM. V shed 6 bases and J 5 bases; nucleotides not matched to a gene: 10. This CDR3 comprises 15 residues. CDR3 bases: TGTGCCAGCAGCCGCGGAGGGACAGGGGTAAACGAGCAGTACTTC. Its translation: CASSRGGTGVNEQYF.

CDR3: CASSSFATNEKLFF. CDR3 in DNA: TGTGCCAGCAGTTCCTTTGCAACTAATGAAAAACTGTTTTTT. This chain connects TRBV27 to TRBJ1-4; D uncertain. The CDR3 runs to 14 residues. The V and J ends lost 4 bases and 0 bases respectively, with 6 bases between them. Germline loops: CDR1 MNHEY, CDR2 SMNVEV (reference sequence).

The chain combines TRBV5-4 with TRBJ2-3, with 14 bases identical to TRBD2. V lost 4 bases to trimming and J lost 2 bases; unmatched junction nucleotides: 3. This CDR3 has 16 amino acids. Germline CDR1 SGHNT, CDR2 YYREEE (reference sequence). The CDR3 DNA follows: TGTGCCAGCAGCCAGACTAGCGGGAGGGCCACAGATACGCAGTATTTT. This codes for CASSQTSGRATDTQYF.

DNA for the CDR3: TGTGCCAGCAGCCCGGGACAGCAAGAGACCCAGTACTTC. Protein sequence: CASSPGQQETQYF. This chain joins TRBV11-3 and TRBJ2-5; 7 positions agree with TRBD1. J gave up 2 bases and V 5 bases, and 2 bases lay outside the gene matches. The germline gives CDR1 SGHNT, CDR2 YENEEA. The CDR3 is 13 amino acids.

The J gene is TRBJ1-4, the V gene TRBV2; 8 bases fit TRBD1. Germline assignment: CDR1 SNHLY and CDR2 FYNNEI. J was trimmed by 8 bases and V by 7 bases; bases with no gene match: 12. The CDR3 contains 15 residues. CDR3 sequence (DNA): TGTGCCAGCATTACGGGACAGGCTCGGGGGGAAAAACTGTTTTTT. Amino acids: CASITGQARGEKLFF.

The chain links TRBV7-9 to TRBJ2-7; D is perhaps TRBD1 (5 bases). Per germline, CDR1 SEHNR and CDR2 FQNEAQ (reference sequence). This CDR3 is built from 15 residues. Trimming cost V 0 bases and J 3 bases, with 12 bases left between them. CDR3 sequence (DNA): TGTGCCAGCAGCTTAGCGCAAGGGGTGGGCTACGAGCAGTACTTC. This codes for CASSLAQGVGYEQYF. Full variable domain (missing parts from reference TRBV7-9 and TRBJ2-7): DTGVSQNPRHKITKRGQNVTFRCDPISEHNRLYWYRQTLGQGPEFLTYFQNEAQLEKSRLLSDRFSAERPKGSFSTLEIQRTEQGDSAMYLCASSLAQGVGYEQYFGPGTRLTVT.

V usage is TRBV15 and J usage is TRBJ1-5; possibly TRBD1 for D (5 bases). The length of the CDR3 is 16 residues. The germline CDR1 and CDR2 sequences are LNHNV and YYDKDF (reference sequence). V lost 0 bases to trimming and J lost 6 bases, with 15 bases between them. The CDR3 nucleotides are TGTGCCACCAGCAGAGATGGGGACTCTACGCGTCAGCCCCAGCATTTT. Its translation is CATSRDGDSTRQPQHF.

The chain is built from TRBV7-9 and TRBJ2-3; a weak D match, TRBD2 (5 bases). There are 16 residues in the CDR3. Looked up from germline, CDR1 is SEHNR and CDR2 is FQNEAQ (reference sequence). Trimming cost V 3 bases and J 3 bases, with 16 bases left between them. The CDR3 DNA reads as TGTGCCAGCAGCTTGTGGAAGGGAGTAGGGACAGATACGCAGTATTTT. It encodes CASSLWKGVGTDTQYF.

The V gene is TRBV29-1, the J gene TRBJ1-2; D perhaps matches TRBD1 (6 bases). The CDR3 is made up of 12 amino acids. The V end was cut by 4 bases, the J end by 8 bases, with 14 bases between. Germline loops: CDR1 SQVTM, CDR2 ANQGSEA. The CDR3 nucleotides are TGCAGCGTTGGGGAGGGGGTTGGCGGCTACACCTTC. It encodes CSVGEGVGGYTF. Filled out from reference TRBV29-1 and TRBJ1-2, the complete variable domain reads SAVISQKPSRDICQRGTSLTIQCQVDSQVTMMFWYRQQPGQSLTLIATANQGSEATYESGFVIDKFPISRPNLTFSTLTVSNMSPEDSSIYLCSVGEGVGGYTFGSGTRLTVV.

V usage is TRBV5-1 and J usage is TRBJ2-2, with 9 bases lining up with TRBD1. V lost 2 bases, J lost 6 bases, and 8 bases stayed unmatched. Germline V gene sequence: CDR1 SGHRS, CDR2 YFSETQ. The CDR3 totals 16 residues. CDR3 sequence reads: CASSFRGQGRAGELFF. The CDR3 nucleotides are TGCGCCAGCAGCTTTAGGGGACAGGGAAGGGCCGGGGAGCTGTTTTTT.

The chain couples TRBV18 to TRBJ1-1; 9 nucleotides align to TRBD1. CDR3 size: 15 residues. The germline CDR1 and CDR2 sequences are KGHSH and LQKENI. V gave up 5 bases and J gave up 7 bases; unmatched junction bases: 11. In DNA, the CDR3 is TGTGCCAGCTCATCCCCGGACAGGGGAGTCAATGAAGCTTTCTTT. Amino acid sequence: CASSSPDRGVNEAFF. Looking up the rest from reference TRBV18 and TRBJ1-1 gives the full variable domain: NAGVMQNPRHLVRRRGQEARLRCSPMKGHSHVYWYRQLPEEGLKFMVYLQKENIIDESGMPKERFSAEFPKEGPSILRIQQVVRGDSAAYFCASSSPDRGVNEAFFGQGTRLTVV.

The chain links TRBV6-5 to TRBJ2-7, with TRBD1 matching 11 bases. Germline CDR1 reads MNHEY; CDR2 reads SVGAGI. V lost 5 bases, J lost 2 bases, and 5 bases stayed unmatched. The CDR3 length is 15 residues. The CDR3 is CASSTPGQGAYEQYF. CDR3 bases: TGTGCCAGCAGTACTCCGGGACAGGGGGCCTACGAGCAGTACTTC.

The chain carries TRBV25-1 and TRBJ1-2; D possibly corresponds to TRBD1 (6 bases). Per germline, CDR1 MGHDK and CDR2 SYGVNS. V lost 10 bases, J lost 4 bases, and 19 bases lay in between. This CDR3 region has 14 residues. CDR3 sequence reads: CATLGQALTYGYTF. CDR3 sequence (DNA): TGTGCCACCCTGGGACAAGCGTTAACCTATGGCTACACCTTC.